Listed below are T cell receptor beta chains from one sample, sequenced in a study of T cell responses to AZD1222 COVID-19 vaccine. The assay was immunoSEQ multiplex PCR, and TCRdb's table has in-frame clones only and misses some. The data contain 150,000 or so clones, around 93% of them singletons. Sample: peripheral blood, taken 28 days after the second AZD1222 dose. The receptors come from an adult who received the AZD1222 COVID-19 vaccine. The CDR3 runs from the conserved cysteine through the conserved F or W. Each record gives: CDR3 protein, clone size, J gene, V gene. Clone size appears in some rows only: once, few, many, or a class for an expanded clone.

CDR3: CASGTTDEQYF
size: NA
J: TRBJ2-7
V: TRBV12-5

CDR3: CASRRTKTDTQYF
size: NA
J: TRBJ2-3
V: TRBV6-5

CDR3: CASSLELGQGVETQYF
size: once
J: TRBJ2-5
V: TRBV7-9

CDR3: CRVRVGYGYTF
size: NA
J: TRBJ1-2
V: TRBV20-1

CDR3: CATSGTGTNTGELFF
size: NA
J: TRBJ2-2
V: TRBV24-1

CDR3: CSVELHLMNTEAFF
size: NA
J: TRBJ1-1
V: TRBV29-1

CDR3: CASSPGQDNNSPLHF
size: once
J: TRBJ1-6
V: TRBV18

CDR3: CASSPTGRSPLHF
size: NA
J: TRBJ1-6
V: TRBV7-2

CDR3: CSVVPHPGGSETQYF
size: NA
J: TRBJ2-5
V: TRBV29-1

CDR3: CASSLTGTSRAYGYTF
size: NA
J: TRBJ1-2
V: TRBV7-2

CDR3: CASSLKGTANYGYTF
size: NA
J: TRBJ1-2
V: TRBV27

CDR3: CASSLPPNTIYF
size: once
J: TRBJ1-3
V: TRBV28

CDR3: CASSGTLSQETQYF
size: NA
J: TRBJ2-5
V: TRBV5-4

CDR3: CASSWGQGTNTGELFF
size: once
J: TRBJ2-2
V: TRBV6-2/TRBV6-3

CDR3: CASSLEPGLREDEQYF
size: NA
J: TRBJ2-7
V: TRBV5-1

CDR3: CASRSSSGSRGTQYF
size: NA
J: TRBJ2-3
V: TRBV2

CDR3: CASRGTGGNSPLHF
size: NA
J: TRBJ1-6
V: TRBV6-4

CDR3: CASSLTGTINQPQHF
size: NA
J: TRBJ1-5
V: TRBV28

CDR3: CASSLSGQGAHSPLHF
size: NA
J: TRBJ1-6
V: TRBV9

CDR3: CASSKRVRHPRYTEAFF
size: NA
J: TRBJ1-1
V: TRBV21-1

CDR3: CAWVPGTSGPTHF
size: NA
J: TRBJ2-5
V: TRBV30

CDR3: CASSQPRQGLNTEAFF
size: NA
J: TRBJ1-1
V: TRBV11-2

CDR3: CASSLVSGSGYNEQFF
size: once
J: TRBJ2-1
V: TRBV11-2

CDR3: CASSPGQGAGGYTF
size: NA
J: TRBJ1-2
V: TRBV19

CDR3: CASSLRTSGRVQTQYF
size: NA
J: TRBJ2-5
V: TRBV6-6

CDR3: CASSLRGDYGYTF
size: NA
J: TRBJ1-2
V: TRBV27

CDR3: CASSRDRVGQPQHF
size: NA
J: TRBJ1-5
V: TRBV11-2

CDR3: CASSIRAGVNNEQFF
size: NA
J: TRBJ2-1
V: TRBV19

CDR3: CASSMGLAGVGGTGELFF
size: NA
J: TRBJ2-2
V: TRBV19

CDR3: CASSRERGVGWSSYNEQFF
size: NA
J: TRBJ2-1
V: TRBV4-1

CDR3: CASSQEESSGYNEQFF
size: NA
J: TRBJ2-1
V: TRBV14

CDR3: CASSQIGWYRDEGYTF
size: NA
J: TRBJ1-2
V: TRBV14

CDR3: CASSTIVGVSYEQYF
size: NA
J: TRBJ2-7
V: TRBV4-1

CDR3: CASNALRASAIYF
size: NA
J: TRBJ1-3
V: TRBV28

CDR3: CACHGTIQETQYF
size: NA
J: TRBJ2-5
V: TRBV30

CDR3: CASSLKQSNTEAFF
size: NA
J: TRBJ1-1
V: TRBV28

CDR3: CAWRTGNTPGYTF
size: NA
J: TRBJ1-2
V: TRBV30

CDR3: CASSGEETQYF
size: once
J: TRBJ2-5
V: TRBV2

CDR3: CATGLGDNEQFF
size: NA
J: TRBJ2-1
V: TRBV10-3

CDR3: CASSSHRDRVVAFF
size: NA
J: TRBJ1-1
V: TRBV28

CDR3: CACRTGPATEAFF
size: NA
J: TRBJ1-1
V: TRBV7-8

CDR3: CASSAQGDQPQHF
size: NA
J: TRBJ1-5
V: TRBV19

CDR3: CASRHLRDNKNTEAFF
size: NA
J: TRBJ1-1
V: TRBV2

CDR3: CASRAGVVEQYF
size: NA
J: TRBJ2-7
V: TRBV28

CDR3: CASSTPPARGTDTQYF
size: few
J: TRBJ2-3
V: TRBV27

CDR3: CASSKNEGNTGELFF
size: NA
J: TRBJ2-2
V: TRBV19

CDR3: CASSVAFDYEQYF
size: NA
J: TRBJ2-7
V: TRBV9

CDR3: CASTSHGGGEKLFF
size: NA
J: TRBJ1-4
V: TRBV28

CDR3: CASAPRADWLYEQYF
size: NA
J: TRBJ2-7
V: TRBV28

CDR3: CASSESGLLAGTYEQYF
size: NA
J: TRBJ2-7
V: TRBV10-2

CDR3: CAIRAFEDSTEAFF
size: NA
J: TRBJ1-1
V: TRBV10-3